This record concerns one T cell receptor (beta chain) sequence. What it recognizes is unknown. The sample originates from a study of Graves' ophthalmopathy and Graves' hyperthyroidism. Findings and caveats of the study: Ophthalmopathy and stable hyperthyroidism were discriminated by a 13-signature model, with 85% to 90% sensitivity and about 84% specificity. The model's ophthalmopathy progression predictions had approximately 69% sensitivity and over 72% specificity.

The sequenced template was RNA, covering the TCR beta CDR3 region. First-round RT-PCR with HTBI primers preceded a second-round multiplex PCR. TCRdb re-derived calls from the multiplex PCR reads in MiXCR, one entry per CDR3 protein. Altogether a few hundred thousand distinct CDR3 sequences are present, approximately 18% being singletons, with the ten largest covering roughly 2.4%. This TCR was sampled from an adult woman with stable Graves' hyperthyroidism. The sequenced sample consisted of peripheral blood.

The CDR3 is CASSPTPQGANTGELFF. CDR3 DNA: TGTGCCAGCAGCCCGACCCCACAGGGGGCCAACACCGGGGAGCTGTTTTTT. J is TRBJ2-2 and V is TRBV11-1; 9 nucleotides line up with TRBD1. J gave up 2 bases and V 5 bases, and 9 bases lay outside the gene matches. CDR1 is SGHAT, CDR2 FQDESV, per germline (reference sequence). CDR3 length: 17 residues.